This T cell receptor beta chain originates from a study of T-cell reconstitution after alpha-beta-depleted transplantation in children. Preparation of the TCRbeta library involved a method that used unique molecular identifiers. TCRdb re-called the PCR reads with MiXCR, one entry per CDR3 protein. The data hold around 270,000 distinct CDR3 sequences, with 6% to 10% observed a single time. Germline V gene sequence: CDR1 DFQATT, CDR2 SNEGSKA (reference sequence). V lost 1 base to trimming and J lost 2 bases, with 8 bases between them. The CDR3 has 14 amino acids. Study-level results: Where some patients showed high TCRbeta diversity at day 60, it came from recipient T cells and thymic progenitors that had survived. Expanded clones from the graft, numbering several hundred, reportedly supplied alpha-beta T cells about two months after transplant. Once a year had passed after transplant, T-cell counts and diversity came mostly from newly produced T cells.

This clonotype came up many times. Its target is unknown. This sequence was found in a female patient aged 2-9 years who had a stem cell transplant for Fanconi anemia, so the T cells may come from the graft donor. Source: peripheral blood, taken 360 days after TCRalphabeta/CD19-depleted stem cell transplant. The V and J genes are TRBV20-1 and TRBJ2-2, with TRBD1 as a possible D gene (5 bases). CDR3 sequence reads: CSARGQGNTGELFF. For the CDR3, the DNA is TGCAGTGCTAGAGGGCAGGGTAACACCGGGGAGCTGTTTTTT.